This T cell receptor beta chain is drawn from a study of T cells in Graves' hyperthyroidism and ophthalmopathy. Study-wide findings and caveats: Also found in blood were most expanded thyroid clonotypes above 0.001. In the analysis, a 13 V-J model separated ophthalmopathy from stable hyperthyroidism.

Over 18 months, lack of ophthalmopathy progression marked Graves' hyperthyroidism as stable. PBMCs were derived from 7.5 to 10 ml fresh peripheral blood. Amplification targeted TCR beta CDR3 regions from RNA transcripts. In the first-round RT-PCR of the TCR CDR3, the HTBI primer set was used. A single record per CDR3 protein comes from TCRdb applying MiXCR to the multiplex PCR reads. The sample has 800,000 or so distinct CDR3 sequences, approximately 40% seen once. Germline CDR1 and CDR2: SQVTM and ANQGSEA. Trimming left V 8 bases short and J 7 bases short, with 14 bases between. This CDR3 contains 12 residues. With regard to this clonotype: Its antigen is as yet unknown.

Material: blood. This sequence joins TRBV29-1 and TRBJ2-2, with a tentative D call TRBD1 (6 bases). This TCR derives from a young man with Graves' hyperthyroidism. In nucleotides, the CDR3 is TGCAGCAGTTACGTACAGGGCGGGGAGCTGTTTTTT. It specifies CSSYVQGGELFF.